Described below is a single T cell receptor beta chain sequence and its context. Its antigen is still unknown. The PCR employed 60 Vbeta primers together with 13 Jbeta primers. Sequenced by immunoSEQ multiplex PCR; TCRdb stores in-frame clones only, minus some. Of 150,000 to 200,000 clones listed, roughly four fifths are singletons. Donors counted as nominally healthy when sampled, yet unrecorded immune exposures were likely. J gave up 8 bases and V 4 bases, and 11 bases lay outside the gene matches. The germline V gene encodes CDR1 SGHVS and CDR2 FNYEAQ. The CDR3 sequence is 16 residues long. This sample is drawn from a study of cytomegalovirus exposure and HLA in healthy donors. Whole-study results and caveats: Researchers counted around 180 TCR beta chains as cytomegalovirus-associated. A later analysis associated around 17,000 TCR beta sequences with HLA alleles at a 0.05 false discovery rate. Analyses of presence and absence presupposed an approximately uniform sequencing depth across donors.

Material: PBMCs. The rearrangement uses TRBV7-6 and TRBJ2-1, with 10 bases aligning to TRBD2. The clonotype originates from a man between 18 and 29 years old in good health and CMV-seronegative. The CDR3: CASSSLPSGSWYEQFF. CDR3 sequence (DNA): TGTGCCAGCAGCTCTCTTCCTAGCGGGAGTTGGTATGAGCAGTTCTTC.